A single sample gave rise to the 21 T cell receptor beta chains below, sequenced in a study of a mutant IDH1 vaccine in newly diagnosed glioma. Specified time point: week 35, safety follow-up. Every single dose of the vaccine, 300 ug of mutant IDH1 20-mer peptide, came with topical imiquimod. Their recognized antigens are unknown. The method was immunoSEQ multiplex PCR; TCRdb's version includes in-frame clones alone and lacks a portion of them. The profile shows approximately 47,000 clones, more than 70% of them singletons. Sample: PBMCs, taken from a glioma patient whose treatment included an IDH1 peptide vaccine. The origin of the receptors is a woman between 40 and 50 years old with glioma.

The genes are TRBV7-6 and TRBJ2-7; TRBD2 aligns across 7 bases. The junction had 6 bases not matched to a gene; V was cut back by 1 base and J by 3 bases. The length of the CDR3 is 15 residues. Germline CDR1 reads SGHVS; CDR2 reads FNYEAQ. The CDR3 spells CASSLGAAGVYEQYF. The CDR3 DNA reads TGTGCCAGCAGCTTAGGAGCGGCGGGGGTCTACGAGCAGTACTTC.

This chain uses TRBV25-1 with TRBJ2-1; D unclear. Germline V CDR1 and CDR2: MGHDK, SYGVNS. CDR3 length: 15 amino acids. Trimming took 3 bases from V and 0 from J, leaving 9 bases between them. The CDR3 DNA reads as TGTGCCAGCAGTGATACCTCCAGCTCCTACAATGAGCAGTTCTTC. Translating it yields CASSDTSSSYNEQFF.

This clone was seen a handful of times. The V and J genes are TRBV6-5 and TRBJ1-3, with D unresolved. The CDR3 totals 12 residues. V lost 7 bases to trimming and J lost 3 bases, with 7 bases between them. Per germline, CDR1 MNHEY and CDR2 SVGAGI. The CDR3 DNA follows: TGTGCCAGCAAATCTTTTGGAAACACCATATATTTT. It yields the protein CASKSFGNTIYF.

Only a few counts were recorded for this clone. J is TRBJ1-4 and V is TRBV13; D is possibly TRBD1 (6 bases). Germline CDR1 reads PRHDT; CDR2 reads FYEKMQ (reference sequence). The ends were cut back, 3 bases at V and 5 bases at J, with 10 bases in the middle. This CDR3 comprises 14 residues. The CDR3 DNA reads as TGTGCCAGCAGCTTGACAGGTGGGAATGAAAAACTGTTTTTT. This translates into CASSLTGGNEKLFF.

The V call is TRBV5-4, the J call TRBJ2-4; D not certain. Trimming shortened V by 0 bases and J by 5 bases, and 6 bases separated the two germline ends. Germline CDR1 SGHNT, CDR2 YYREEE (reference sequence). The CDR3 contains 13 residues. Here the CDR3 reads CASSLGTQNIQYF. The CDR3 bases are TGTGCCAGCAGCTTGGGAACCCAAAACATTCAGTACTTC.

This clone occurred once. The chain is built from TRBV5-4 and TRBJ2-5; D remains ambiguous. With 2 bases removed from V and 2 bases from J, the gap between germline ends came to 13 bases. The germline V gene has CDR1 SGHNT and CDR2 YYREEE (reference sequence). The CDR3 covers 15 residues. CDR3 nucleotides: TGTGCCAGCAGCTTCAACTCGGGCCCGCAAGAGACCCAGTACTTC. It yields the protein CASSFNSGPQETQYF.

The genes are TRBV5-1 and TRBJ1-6; the D is unclear. The germline V and J ends were trimmed by 5 bases and 0 bases, with 9 bases remaining between them. The CDR3 has 15 residues. CDR1 and CDR2 from the germline V gene are SGHRS and YFSETQ. The CDR3 loop is CASRAEISYNSPLHF. The CDR3 nucleotides are TGCGCCAGCAGAGCAGAAATCTCCTATAATTCACCCCTCCACTTT. The full variable domain, completed using reference TRBV5-1 and TRBJ1-6, is KAGVTQTPRYLIKTRGQQVTLSCSPISGHRSVSWYQQTPGQGLQFLFEYFSETQRNKGNFPGRFSGRQFSNSRSEMNVSTLELGDSALYLCASRAEISYNSPLHFGNGTRLTVT.

V and J are TRBV7-8 and TRBJ2-7; 9 positions match TRBD2. The junction had 13 bases not matched to a gene; V was cut back by 0 bases and J by 7 bases. CDR3 length equals 17 residues. Germline V gene sequence: CDR1 SGHVS, CDR2 FQNEAQ. The CDR3 loop reads CASSLAFSGGRAGEQYF. The CDR3 nucleotides are TGTGCCAGCAGCTTAGCGTTTTCTGGCGGGAGGGCCGGGGAGCAGTACTTC.

The chain uses TRBV7-8 and TRBJ2-5; the D gene is possibly TRBD2 (6 bases). V lost 5 bases, J lost 1 base, and 14 bases lay in between. Germline-derived CDR1 and CDR2 are SGHVS and FQNEAQ. CDR3 size: 15 residues. CDR3 coding DNA: TGTGCCAGCAGCAAAGTACTAGCCGCCCAAGAGACCCAGTACTTC. Protein: CASSKVLAAQETQYF.

The genes are TRBV6-5 and TRBJ1-2, with unresolved D. V was trimmed by 0 bases and J by 8 bases, leaving 13 bases between them. CDR1 MNHEY and CDR2 SVGAGI come from the germline V gene. The CDR3 loop spans 14 amino acids. The CDR3 is CASSYSPGKRGYTF. The CDR3 DNA reads as TGTGCCAGCAGTTACTCCCCGGGGAAGAGGGGCTACACCTTC.

The J gene is TRBJ2-3, the V gene TRBV6-6; TRBD2 aligns across 7 bases. The trim removed 0 bases at V and 4 bases at J, leaving 4 bases unmatched. Germline CDR1 reads MNHNY; CDR2 reads SVGAGI (reference sequence). This CDR3 has 15 amino acids. The CDR3 sequence: CASSYSKAGSDTQYF. The DNA for the CDR3 is TGTGCCAGCAGTTACTCTAAAGCGGGGTCAGATACGCAGTATTTT.

The chain combines TRBV6-1 with TRBJ1-1; no reliable D call. The CDR3 is 15 residues long. Germline values: CDR1 MNHNS, CDR2 SASEGT. V was shortened by 3 bases and J by 1 base, with 12 bases between the two germline ends. The CDR3 is CASSDLGRANTEAFF. Written as DNA, the CDR3 is TGTGCCAGCAGTGACCTCGGACGGGCGAACACTGAAGCTTTCTTT.

The rearrangement links TRBV25-1 to TRBJ2-2; D not certain. The CDR3 loop spans 13 amino acids. Germline V lookup: CDR1 MGHDK, CDR2 SYGVNS. V lost 1 base to trimming and J lost 4 bases, with 4 bases between them. The CDR3 sequence: CASSEWSTGELFF. CDR3 DNA sequence: TGTGCCAGCAGTGAATGGAGCACCGGGGAGCTGTTTTTT.

The CDR3 protein is CATSSDTGGRGYTF. The CDR3 nucleotides read TGTGCCACCAGCAGCGATACAGGGGGCAGGGGCTACACCTTC. This chain links TRBV15 with TRBJ1-2, with 9 bases that match TRBD1. The CDR3 covers 14 residues. J lost 8 bases, V lost 3 bases, and 7 bases had no gene match. Germline values: CDR1 LNHNV, CDR2 YYDKDF (reference sequence).

The chain has TRBV18 and TRBJ2-1, with D unresolved. Germline V gene sequence: CDR1 KGHSH, CDR2 LQKENI. The CDR3 extends over 13 amino acids. Trimming removed 4 bases at V and 5 bases at J, with 9 bases between. Here the CDR3 DNA reads TGTGCCAGCTCACAAAACCGGGACAATGAGCAGTTCTTC. This gives the protein CASSQNRDNEQFF. The full variable domain, rest sourced from reference TRBV18 and TRBJ2-1, is NAGVMQNPRHLVRRRGQEARLRCSPMKGHSHVYWYRQLPEEGLKFMVYLQKENIIDESGMPKERFSAEFPKEGPSILRIQQVVRGDSAAYFCASSQNRDNEQFFGPGTRLTVL.

V is TRBV7-5 and J is TRBJ2-3; the table's D call, TRBD2, was not checked against the DNA. TRBV7-5 counts as a pseudogene. This CDR3 is built from 16 residues. The CDR3 sequence: CARSSPDSFEGDTQYF. The CDR3 DNA is TGTGCCAGAAGCTCGCCGGACTCCTTCGAGGGAGATACGCAGTATTTT.

J is TRBJ2-5 and V is TRBV4-2; 10 nucleotides agree with TRBD2. The CDR3 contains 15 residues. The ends lost 6 bases at V and 1 base at J; junction bases unmatched: 5. Germline V CDR1 and CDR2: LGHNA, YNFKEQ. CDR3 sequence (DNA): TGTGCCAGCAGTAGAGCGGGGGGGGGCCAAGAGACCCAGTACTTC. It is translated as CASSRAGGGQETQYF.

This chain uses TRBV6-5 with TRBJ2-7; 7 nucleotides match TRBD2. The CDR3 is 14 residues long. Germline V CDR1 and CDR2: MNHEY, SVGAGI. Trimming removed 7 bases from V and 5 bases from J; junction bases left unmatched: 11. CDR3: CASNPWGGVHEQYF. DNA of the CDR3: TGTGCCAGCAACCCTTGGGGAGGGGTCCACGAGCAGTACTTC.

The V and J genes are TRBV5-4 and TRBJ2-1; TRBD2 agrees at 9 bases. The CDR3 covers 17 residues. The J segment lost 4 bases and the V segment lost 3 bases, leaving 11 bases of the junction unmatched. Germline V CDR1 and CDR2: SGHNT, YYREEE (reference sequence). The CDR3 spells CASSSKSRGLAYNEQFF. CDR3 bases: TGTGCCAGCAGCTCCAAGTCGAGGGGACTAGCTTACAATGAGCAGTTCTTC.

This clone has just one count. V gene TRBV5-1 combines with J gene TRBJ2-2; no reliable D call. Germline CDR1 reads SGHRS; CDR2 reads YFSETQ. The CDR3 sequence is 15 residues long. Trimming took off 2 bases at V and 5 bases at J, with 13 bases between the two ends. The CDR3 DNA sequence: TGCGCCAGCAGCTTCGAGGACCCGAGGACCGGGGAGCTGTTTTTT. Its protein is CASSFEDPRTGELFF.

The chain couples TRBV27 to TRBJ1-6; D possibly corresponds to TRBD1 (6 bases). The germline V and J ends were trimmed by 2 bases and 9 bases, with 11 bases remaining between them. CDR1 is MNHEY, CDR2 SMNVEV, per germline (reference sequence). CDR3 length: 14 amino acids. The chain's CDR3 is CASSLTGGGSPLHF. CDR3 in DNA: TGTGCCAGCAGTTTAACGGGGGGCGGTTCACCCCTCCACTTT.